The 8 T cell receptor beta chains below come from one sample, sequenced in a study of T cells in Graves' hyperthyroidism and ophthalmopathy. TCR beta CDR3 regions were amplified from RNA transcripts. TCR CDR3 regions were first amplified by RT-PCR with HTBI primers. TCRdb passed the multiplex PCR reads through MiXCR, listing each CDR3 protein once. The sample shows hundreds of thousands of distinct CDR3 sequences, 14% of them seen only once. The specimen sequenced was blood. The receptors were sampled from a woman aged 18-30 years with Graves' hyperthyroidism.

This chain links TRBV9 with TRBJ2-7; perhaps TRBD2 as D (5 bases). CDR1 SGDLS and CDR2 YYNGEE come from the germline V gene. The CDR3 runs to 14 residues. The V end was cut by 1 base, the J end by 7 bases, with 15 bases between. CDR3 sequence (DNA): TGTGCCAGCAGCGTATCTCTAGCTAATCGAGAGCAGTACTTC. Protein: CASSVSLANREQYF.

The V and J genes are TRBV15 and TRBJ2-3; possible D gene TRBD2, 6 bases. CDR1 LNHNV and CDR2 YYDKDF come from the germline V gene (reference sequence). The length of the CDR3 is 15 residues. The V end was cut by 4 bases, the J end by 3 bases, with 14 bases between. The CDR3 DNA sequence: TGTGCCACCAGCACCCGACTAGAAATAACAGATACGCAGTATTTT. This gives the protein CATSTRLEITDTQYF.

At least ten counts were recorded for this clonotype. The J gene is TRBJ1-4, the V gene TRBV4-1; unclear D gene. Trimming left V 1 base short and J 10 bases short, with 10 bases between. CDR3 length: 13 amino acids. Germline values: CDR1 MGHRA, CDR2 YSYEKL. The CDR3 region has the DNA TGCGCCAGCAGCCAAGTCCAGGAGGGAAAACTGTTTTTT. Protein product: CASSQVQEGKLFF.

Ten or more counts support this clonotype. The chain employs TRBV5-1 and TRBJ2-3, with 14 bases that match TRBD2. Per germline, CDR1 SGHRS and CDR2 YFSETQ. J gave up 2 bases and V 5 bases, and 4 bases lay outside the gene matches. The CDR3 contains 16 residues. The CDR3: CASRQGLAGVTDTQYF. DNA for the CDR3: TGCGCCAGCAGGCAGGGACTAGCGGGAGTCACAGATACGCAGTATTTT. The whole variable domain, remainder taken from reference TRBV5-1 and TRBJ2-3, is KAGVTQTPRYLIKTRGQQVTLSCSPISGHRSVSWYQQTPGQGLQFLFEYFSETQRNKGNFPGRFSGRQFSNSRSEMNVSTLELGDSALYLCASRQGLAGVTDTQYFGPGTRLTVL.

This chain joins TRBV15 and TRBJ2-3; 12 bases are shared with TRBD2. Trimming removed 9 bases from V and 3 bases from J; junction bases left unmatched: 1. Germline-derived CDR1 and CDR2 are LNHNV and YYDKDF (reference sequence). CDR3 length: 13 residues. CDR3: CATTSGRTDTQYF. The CDR3 region has the DNA TGTGCCACGACTAGCGGGAGAACAGATACGCAGTATTTT.

The V gene is TRBV28, the J gene TRBJ2-7; D possibly matches TRBD1 or TRBD2 (7 bases each). The ends were cut back, 5 bases at V and 7 bases at J, with 15 bases in the middle. The CDR3 length is 13 residues. The germline V gene has CDR1 MDHEN and CDR2 SYDVKM. The CDR3 sequence: CASSTRGEGEQYF. CDR3 in DNA: TGTGCCAGCAGTACCAGGGGGGAGGGTGAGCAGTACTTC.

V and J are TRBV27 and TRBJ2-2; D perhaps matches TRBD2 (5 bases). The length of the CDR3 is 13 residues. The V and J ends lost 3 bases and 6 bases respectively, with 8 bases between them. Germline CDR1 MNHEY, CDR2 SMNVEV (reference sequence). Written as DNA, the CDR3 is TGTGCCAGCAGTTTCGGGAATGCCGGGGAGCTGTTTTTT. Amino acids: CASSFGNAGELFF.

This clonotype appeared many times. V and J are TRBV11-2 and TRBJ2-5; 9 bases align to TRBD1. CDR3 length: 16 residues. V shed 6 bases, J shed 4 bases, and the junction held 12 bases outside the gene matches. Germline assignment: CDR1 SGHAT and CDR2 FQNNGV. The CDR3 is CASRPRDRDRVETQYF. The CDR3 DNA is TGTGCCAGCAGACCCCGGGACAGGGATAGGGTAGAGACCCAGTACTTC.